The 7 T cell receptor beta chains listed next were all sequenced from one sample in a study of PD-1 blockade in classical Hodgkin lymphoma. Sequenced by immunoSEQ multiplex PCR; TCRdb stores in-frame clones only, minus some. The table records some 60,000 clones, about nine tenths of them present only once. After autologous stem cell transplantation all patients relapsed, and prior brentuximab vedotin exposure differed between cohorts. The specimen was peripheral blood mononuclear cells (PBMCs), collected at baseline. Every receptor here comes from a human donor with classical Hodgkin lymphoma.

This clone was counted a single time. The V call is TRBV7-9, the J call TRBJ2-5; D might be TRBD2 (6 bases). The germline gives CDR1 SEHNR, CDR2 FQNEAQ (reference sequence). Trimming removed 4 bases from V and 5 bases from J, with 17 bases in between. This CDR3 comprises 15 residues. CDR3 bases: TGTGCCAGCAGCTCAGGGAGGTTGGTGATGGAGACCCAGTACTTC. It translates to CASSSGRLVMETQYF. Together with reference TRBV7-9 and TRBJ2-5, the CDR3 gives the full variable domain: DTGVSQNPRHKITKRGQNVTFRCDPISEHNRLYWYRQTLGQGPEFLTYFQNEAQLEKSRLLSDRFSAERPKGSFSTLEIQRTEQGDSAMYLCASSSGRLVMETQYFGPGTRLLVL.

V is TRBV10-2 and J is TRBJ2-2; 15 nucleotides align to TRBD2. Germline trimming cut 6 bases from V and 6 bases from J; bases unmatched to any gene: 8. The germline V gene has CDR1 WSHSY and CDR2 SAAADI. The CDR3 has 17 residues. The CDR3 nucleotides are TGCGCCAGCAGATCCGGACTAGCGGGGGGGCCAGCCGGGGAGCTGTTTTTT. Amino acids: CASRSGLAGGPAGELFF.

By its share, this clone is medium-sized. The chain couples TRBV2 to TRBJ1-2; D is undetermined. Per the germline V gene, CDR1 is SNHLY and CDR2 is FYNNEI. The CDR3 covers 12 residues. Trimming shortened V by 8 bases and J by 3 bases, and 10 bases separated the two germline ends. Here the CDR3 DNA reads TGTGCCAGCTCGAGGGTCGACTATGGCTACACCTTC. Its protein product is CASSRVDYGYTF. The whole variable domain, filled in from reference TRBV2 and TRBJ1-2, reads EPEVTQTPSHQVTQMGQEVILRCVPISNHLYFYWYRQILGQKVEFLVSFYNNEISEKSEIFDDQFSVERPDGSNFTLKIRSTKLEDSAMYFCASSRVDYGYTFGSGTRLTVV.

CDR3 in DNA: TGTGCCAGCAGCTCACGGGCCGGGACTAGCACAGATACGCAGTATTTT. It encodes CASSSRAGTSTDTQYF. V and J are TRBV7-3 and TRBJ2-3, with D possibly matching TRBD2 (6 bases). The V and J ends lost 4 bases and 0 bases respectively, with 14 bases between them. Germline loops: CDR1 SGHTA, CDR2 FQGTGA. The CDR3 is 16 residues long.

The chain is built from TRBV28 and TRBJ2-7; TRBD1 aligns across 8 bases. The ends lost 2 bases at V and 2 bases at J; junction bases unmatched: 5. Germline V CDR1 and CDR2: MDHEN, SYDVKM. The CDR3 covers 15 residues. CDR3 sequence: CASSLEDREAYEQYF. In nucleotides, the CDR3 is TGTGCCAGCAGTTTAGAGGACAGGGAGGCCTACGAGCAGTACTTC.

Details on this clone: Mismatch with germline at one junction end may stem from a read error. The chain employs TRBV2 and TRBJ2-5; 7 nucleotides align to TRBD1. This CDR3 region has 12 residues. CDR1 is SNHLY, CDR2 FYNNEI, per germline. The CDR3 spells CAGRGNQETQYF. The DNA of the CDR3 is TGTGCCGGCAGGGGGAACCAAGAGACCCAGTACTTC. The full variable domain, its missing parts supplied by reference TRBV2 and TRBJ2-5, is EPEVTQTPSHQVTQMGQEVILRCVPISNHLYFYWYRQILGQKVEFLVSFYNNEISEKSEIFDDQFSVERPDGSNFTLKIRSTKLEDSAMYFCAGRGNQETQYFGPGTRLLVL.

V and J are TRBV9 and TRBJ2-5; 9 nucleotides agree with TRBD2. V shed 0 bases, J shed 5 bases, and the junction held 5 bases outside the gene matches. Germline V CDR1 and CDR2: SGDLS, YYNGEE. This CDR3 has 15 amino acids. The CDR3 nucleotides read TGTGCCAGCAGCGTAGGGAGCGGGGGGTACGAGACCCAGTACTTC. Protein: CASSVGSGGYETQYF.